The 6 T cell receptor beta chains below come from one sample, sequenced in a study of shared clonotypes between healthy human individuals. CD45RO-negative cells were positively selected for CCR7, leaving out terminally differentiated effector memory CD45RA+ cells. The data were produced by immunoSEQ multiplex PCR, yet TCRdb's version contains in-frame clones alone and is incomplete. The table has 760,000 or so clones, about 96% seen once; the top ten hold around 0.21%. The sample comprised naive CD8+ T cells sorted from blood. The receptors were sampled from a man aged 30 to 39 in good health.

The chain couples TRBV7-9 to TRBJ2-5; D may be TRBD1 or TRBD2 (5 bases each). Germline assignment: CDR1 SEHNR and CDR2 FQNEAQ (reference sequence). CDR3 size: 14 residues. V lost 5 bases and J 4 bases, leaving 14 bases between the germline ends. As DNA, the CDR3 is TGTGCCAGCAGCGTAAGCCGGGACCGAGAGACCCAGTACTTC. Translation gives CASSVSRDRETQYF.

V and J are TRBV6-6 and TRBJ2-6, with a weak D call TRBD2 (5 bases). With 0 bases removed from V and 4 bases from J, the gap between germline ends came to 10 bases. This CDR3 comprises 16 residues. CDR1 MNHNY and CDR2 SVGAGI come from the germline V gene (reference sequence). The CDR3: CASSYSRESGANVLTF. CDR3 nucleotides: TGTGCCAGCAGTTACTCTCGGGAATCCGGGGCCAACGTCCTGACTTTC.

This rearrangement joins TRBV19 to TRBJ2-1, with 12 bases aligning to TRBD2. V dropped 2 bases and J dropped 2; count of bases not matched to a gene: 13. The CDR3 covers 20 residues. CDR1 is LNHDA and CDR2 is SQIVND in the germline V gene (reference sequence). CDR3: CASSITWTSGTGRTYNEQFF. CDR3 in DNA: TGTGCCAGTAGTATAACCTGGACTAGCGGGACAGGAAGGACCTACAATGAGCAGTTCTTC.

The CDR3 nucleotides are TGTGCCACCAGCAGAGATGCGACTGAAGCTTTCTTT. This sequence encodes CATSRDATEAFF. The chain employs TRBV15 and TRBJ1-1; D remains ambiguous. Germline CDR1 LNHNV, CDR2 YYDKDF (reference sequence). The V end was cut by 0 bases, the J end by 5 bases, with 4 bases between. The CDR3 runs 12 residues.

The rearrangement joins TRBV4-2 to TRBJ2-7, with D perhaps TRBD2 (5 bases). V lost 2 bases, J lost 9 bases, and 20 bases lay in between. CDR3 size: 15 residues. CDR1 is LGHNA, CDR2 YNFKEQ, per germline. CDR3 sequence reads: CASSQYLNGPGGQYF. The DNA of the CDR3 is TGTGCCAGCAGCCAATACCTGAACGGGCCAGGAGGGCAGTACTTC.

This chain connects TRBV5-4 to TRBJ1-2, with D maybe TRBD1 (5 bases). CDR3 length: 17 amino acids. Trimming removed 4 bases at V and 4 bases at J, with 23 bases between. In germline, CDR1 is SGHNT, CDR2 YYREEE (reference sequence). For the CDR3, the DNA is TGTGCCAGCAGCCAACAAGATCAGGACACAGAACTCTATGGCTACACCTTC. Amino acids: CASSQQDQDTELYGYTF. The full variable domain, rest sourced from reference TRBV5-4 and TRBJ1-2, is ETGVTQSPTHLIKTRGQQVTLRCSSQSGHNTVSWYQQALGQGPQFIFQYYREEENGRGNFPPRFSGLQFPNYSSELNVNALELDDSALYLCASSQQDQDTELYGYTFGSGTRLTVV.